This TCR beta chain is from a study of human T cells and chemical hapten exposure (dated by TCRdb to the early 2020s). For the wider study: For sensitization, 2% DPC in acetone was applied to a roughly 2 cm by roughly 2 cm area of upper inner arm skin. Weekly therapeutic DPC doses were additionally applied to the scalp of patients throughout the roughly 23-week study period. Patch testing was done on the upper back using Finn chambers containing 0.01% DPC, and results were scored after 6 days according to International Contact Dermatitis Research Group standards. The mostly female patient cohort included alopecia areata with under or over 50% scalp involvement, alopecia totalis and alopecia universalis. Libraries were pooled for sequencing, and variation in per-sample TCR yields was attributed mainly to small differences in library volumes within the pool. This study followed changes in the peripheral blood TCR repertoire in vivo during primary and secondary sensitization of alopecia patients to the hapten diphenylcyclopropenone (DPC). Blood was sampled from patients pre-sensitization (week 0) and at 2, 6 and about 24 weeks after DPC sensitization. Blood for TCR sequencing was provided by twenty-nine alopecia patients at one to four time points (pre-sensitization, 2, 6 and 24 weeks).

Preparation of the library involved RACE. TCRdb lists the instrument as NextSeq 500. Library preparation attached unique molecular identifiers to individual cDNA molecules for quantitative, reproducible TCR counting. From each blood RNA sample, both TCR alpha and TCR beta chains were sequenced. As for the authors' bioinformatics: Samples had a median of roughly 100,000 TCRs, with a range from 23,224 to 690,600. The Decombinator software suite was used to annotate the V, J and CDR3 of the TCR reads. Every sample was subsampled to the same number of TCRs (28,000) for the PS versus PT1 abundance plots. TCRs were defined as expanded if absent before sensitization and observed at least eight times at the 2-week time point. In TCRdb, the public reads were trimmed at Q25 with fastp and aligned with MiXCR, with productive beta chains retained. Merged by CDR3 protein, the rows form single entries marked with the most common genes and DNA. These V and J calls rely on TCRdb rather than the paper's analysis. The sample table holds more than 95,000 distinct CDR3 sequences, of which over 10% were seen once. The ten largest make up 1.4% of the sample.

The time point label, as the study defines it: patch test 1, 2 weeks after DPC sensitization. The sample's treatment or condition label is to be understood as: therapeutic diphenylcyclopropenone sensitization with weekly scalp DPC. Blood at each patch-test visit was drawn before the patch test was applied. To be eligible, patients had to be aged 18 to 70, diagnosed with alopecia and judged suitable for DPC therapy, while pregnant patients were excluded. Unfractionated whole blood was collected in Tempus Blood RNA tubes, and total RNA was extracted from that blood. Including the terminal cysteine and phenylalanine, the CDR3 comprises 15 residues. Only CDR3 DNA is held: 45 bases, read in frame from base 1. The junction shows trimming of 6 bases on V and 7 bases on J, and the gene matches do not reach 12 bases of it. The germline V gene yields MDHEN for CDR1 and SYDVKM for CDR2. This clonotype has a single count. The specificity of this receptor is unknown. Base qualities are not recorded, but no much larger clone differs from it by a single base. One read alone lends weak support.

The research as a whole found: The number of PT1 expanded TCRs positively correlated with patch test score, significant at thresholds 8, 16 and 32 but not 4. Repeated subsampling changed both the strength of the expansion versus patch-test correlation and the threshold at which the correlation became significant. No change with DPC sensitization was found in the number of TCRs above 1 in 1000 frequency, and no evidence of global repertoire structure alterations was found. Alopecia, a presumed autoimmune disease, was present in all patients, so the immune response of the patients might differ from that of healthy individuals. Significantly more large CDR3 similarity clusters were formed by expanded TCRs than by pre-sensitization or healthy control sets, consistent with antigen-driven responses.

The chain is made from TRBV28 and TRBJ2-7; TRBD1 agrees with 10 junctional bases. Sequencing was performed on whole blood, taken in connection with sensitization to the hapten diphenylcyclopropenone (DPC). This TCR came from a woman in her forties or fifties with alopecia areata. Some clones in this sample may be carry-over from other donors' samples. The DNA sequence is as follows: TGTGCCAGCAGCCCACCGGGGGACAGGGGTTGGGAGCAGTACTTC. Its amino acids are CASSPPGDRGWEQYF.